The 27 T cell receptor beta chains given below trace back to one sample, sequenced in a study of cytomegalovirus exposure and HLA in healthy donors. Clones were read by immunoSEQ multiplex PCR, and TCRdb kept only the in-frame ones, dropping some. This repertoire shows 120,000 or so clones, 80% to 90% found once; its top ten account for around 1.1%. Material: PBMCs. Receptor source: a woman aged 18-29 years in good health and CMV-seronegative.

V usage is TRBV29-1 and J usage is TRBJ1-4; D is possibly TRBD1 (5 bases). CDR1 is SQVTM and CDR2 is ANQGSEA in the germline V gene. The germline V and J ends were trimmed by 5 bases and 0 bases, with 13 bases remaining between them. The CDR3 loop spans 15 amino acids. DNA for the CDR3: TGCAGCGTTCGTCTGGGGGGTGCAACTAATGAAAAACTGTTTTTT. Protein product: CSVRLGGATNEKLFF.

The chain is built from TRBV2 and TRBJ1-1; weak D call: TRBD1 (5 bases). This CDR3 region has 13 residues. Germline CDR1 is SNHLY and CDR2 is FYNNEI. Trimming removed 11 bases at V and 4 bases at J, with 17 bases between. In DNA form, the CDR3 reads TGTGCCCTGCCGGTCGCACAGGCCACTGAAGCTTTCTTT. This gives the protein CALPVAQATEAFF. Supplemented by reference TRBV2 and TRBJ1-1, the full variable domain reads EPEVTQTPSHQVTQMGQEVILRCVPISNHLYFYWYRQILGQKVEFLVSFYNNEISEKSEIFDDQFSVERPDGSNFTLKIRSTKLEDSAMYFCALPVAQATEAFFGQGTRLTVV.

This chain links TRBV29-1 with TRBJ2-5; maybe TRBD1 (6 bases). CDR3 size: 15 residues. Germline V gene sequence: CDR1 SQVTM, CDR2 ANQGSEA. Trimming took 7 bases from V and 5 from J, leaving 23 bases between them. Written as DNA, the CDR3 is TGCAGCGCCCGAGAAGGGGGAGTTACATTGGAGACCCAGTACTTC. Protein: CSAREGGVTLETQYF.

The rearrangement joins TRBV19 to TRBJ1-2; D gene ambiguous. There are 14 residues in the CDR3. V lost 6 bases and J 3 bases, leaving 14 bases between the germline ends. The germline V gene encodes CDR1 LNHDA and CDR2 SQIVND (reference sequence). The CDR3 loop is CASRLQIRDYGYTF. As DNA, the CDR3 is TGTGCCAGTAGATTACAGATTCGAGACTATGGCTACACCTTC.

This clone turned up a few times. This rearrangement joins TRBV11-2 to TRBJ2-7; perhaps TRBD2 as D (6 bases). The CDR3 sequence is 14 residues long. Per the germline V gene, CDR1 is SGHAT and CDR2 is FQNNGV. Trimming took off 5 bases at V and 8 bases at J, with 19 bases between the two ends. CDR3 protein: CASSPLRDSGKQYF. As DNA, the CDR3 is TGTGCCAGCAGCCCTCTTAGGGACTCAGGGAAGCAGTACTTC.

The chain uses TRBV27 and TRBJ1-5, with D perhaps TRBD1 (6 bases). The germline V gene encodes CDR1 MNHEY and CDR2 SMNVEV (reference sequence). This CDR3 is 14 amino acids long. V was shortened by 7 bases and J by 2 bases, with 12 bases between the two germline ends. The CDR3 nucleotides read TGTGCCAGCAACACAGGGTACGGCAATCAGCCCCAGCATTTT. Its translation is CASNTGYGNQPQHF.

The chain carries TRBV27 and TRBJ2-5, with TRBD2 as a possible D gene (6 bases). CDR1 is MNHEY, CDR2 SMNVEV, per germline (reference sequence). Trimming cost V 0 bases and J 5 bases, with 13 bases left between them. The length of the CDR3 is 15 residues. The CDR3 region is CASSLSGGVYETQYF. In DNA form, the CDR3 reads TGTGCCAGCAGTTTATCGGGGGGAGTCTACGAGACCCAGTACTTC.

The chain carries TRBV28 and TRBJ1-4; possibly TRBD1 for D (6 bases). In germline, CDR1 is MDHEN, CDR2 SYDVKM. The V and J ends lost 5 bases and 2 bases respectively, with 12 bases between them. The CDR3 has 15 amino acids. In DNA, the CDR3 is TGTGCCAGCAGTAAAATCAGGGGTACTAATGAAAAACTGTTTTTT. Protein product: CASSKIRGTNEKLFF.

V gene TRBV27 combines with J gene TRBJ2-3; D perhaps matches TRBD2 (5 bases). CDR1 is MNHEY and CDR2 is SMNVEV in the germline V gene (reference sequence). V lost 2 bases, J lost 10 bases, and 10 bases lay in between. The CDR3 runs 12 residues. The CDR3, as DNA: TGTGCCAGCAGTTTAGTAGGGAGTGCGCAGTATTTT. Encoded protein: CASSLVGSAQYF.

The CDR3 here is CAWSVGLVGYNEQFF. For the CDR3, the DNA is TGTGCCTGGAGTGTGGGACTAGTTGGGTACAATGAGCAGTTCTTC. This chain connects TRBV30 to TRBJ2-1; 8 nucleotides align to TRBD2. Germline V gene sequence: CDR1 GTSNPN, CDR2 SVGIG (reference sequence). V lost 0 bases, J lost 4 bases, and 5 bases stayed unmatched. The CDR3 runs to 15 residues.

This chain connects TRBV9 to TRBJ2-6; D call uncertain. Trimming removed 0 bases at V and 0 bases at J, with 4 bases between. This CDR3 is built from 15 residues. Germline values: CDR1 SGDLS, CDR2 YYNGEE. The chain's CDR3 is CASSVDSSGANVLTF. CDR3 in DNA: TGTGCCAGCAGCGTAGACAGCTCTGGGGCCAACGTCCTGACTTTC.

The V and J genes are TRBV2 and TRBJ2-1, with TRBD2 matching over 8 bases. This CDR3 comprises 17 residues. V lost 6 bases to trimming and J lost 6 bases; unmatched junction nucleotides: 16. Germline V lookup: CDR1 SNHLY, CDR2 FYNNEI. Here the CDR3 reads CASSSPPGLEVVNEQFF. As DNA, the CDR3 is TGTGCCAGCAGCTCTCCCCCGGGACTAGAAGTAGTCAATGAGCAGTTCTTC.

This chain connects TRBV6-4 to TRBJ1-2, with 8 bases lining up with TRBD1. There are 15 residues in the CDR3. V lost 4 bases, J lost 11 bases, and 15 bases stayed unmatched. In germline, CDR1 is MRHNA, CDR2 SNTAGT. In DNA, the CDR3 is TGTGCCAGCAGTGTAGAGCCGGGACAGGCCCAATTGTACACCTTC. Its protein product is CASSVEPGQAQLYTF.

V is TRBV27 and J is TRBJ2-2, with 7 bases that match TRBD2. CDR1 is MNHEY, CDR2 SMNVEV, per germline (reference sequence). J gave up 5 bases and V 6 bases, and 9 bases lay outside the gene matches. The CDR3 is 15 amino acids. CDR3 protein: CASSSAGKGTGELFF. CDR3 coding DNA: TGTGCCAGCAGCTCAGCGGGAAAGGGTACCGGGGAGCTGTTTTTT.

The chain uses TRBV5-1 and TRBJ2-1, with 12 bases fitting TRBD2. This CDR3 contains 15 residues. After removal of 4 bases from V and 10 bases from J, the junction contained 9 bases not matched to a gene. Germline V gene lookup returns CDR1 SGHRS and CDR2 YFSETQ. The CDR3 nucleotides read TGCGCCAGCAGCGTTTCTAGCGGGAGGGCATGGGAGCAGTTCTTC. Encoded protein: CASSVSSGRAWEQFF. The complete variable domain, with remaining parts taken from reference TRBV5-1 and TRBJ2-1, reads KAGVTQTPRYLIKTRGQQVTLSCSPISGHRSVSWYQQTPGQGLQFLFEYFSETQRNKGNFPGRFSGRQFSNSRSEMNVSTLELGDSALYLCASSVSSGRAWEQFFGPGTRLTVL.

The chain couples TRBV4-3 to TRBJ2-1; D remains ambiguous. The V end was cut by 1 base, the J end by 0 bases, with 7 bases between. The CDR3 is made up of 15 amino acids. Germline CDR1 LGHNA, CDR2 YSLEER. DNA for the CDR3: TGCGCCAGCAGCCAAGGCCTTAGCTCCTACAATGAGCAGTTCTTC. It codes for CASSQGLSSYNEQFF.

This clone was counted once. This rearrangement joins TRBV30 to TRBJ2-5, with 12 bases identical to TRBD2. In germline, CDR1 is GTSNPN, CDR2 SVGIG (reference sequence). CDR3 size: 14 residues. J gave up 5 bases and V 2 bases, and 3 bases lay outside the gene matches. The CDR3 region is CAWSHLAGGETQYF. CDR3 nucleotide sequence: TGTGCCTGGAGTCACCTAGCGGGAGGGGAGACCCAGTACTTC. Drawing the rest from reference TRBV30 and TRBJ2-5, the complete variable domain is SQTIHQWPATLVQPVGSPLSLECTVEGTSNPNLYWYRQAAGRGLQLLFYSVGIGQISSEVPQNLSASRPQDRQFILSSKKLLLSDSGFYLCAWSHLAGGETQYFGPGTRLLVL.

This clone was counted between two and nine times. This chain connects TRBV6-5 to TRBJ2-2; TRBD1 is a possible D gene (6 bases). This CDR3 comprises 13 residues. Germline CDR1 and CDR2: MNHEY and SVGAGI. CDR3 nucleotide sequence: TGTGCATGCGTCGGGACACCGGGCGGGGAGCTGTTTTTT. It translates to CACVGTPGGELFF.

The rearrangement joins TRBV6-6 to TRBJ1-2; 9 bases map to TRBD1. The CDR3 is 15 residues long. J gave up 4 bases and V 5 bases, and 8 bases lay outside the gene matches. CDR1 and CDR2 (germline): MNHNY, SVGAGI (reference sequence). The CDR3 loop is CASSTTGGASYGYTF. The CDR3 DNA sequence: TGTGCCAGCAGTACGACAGGGGGAGCGAGCTATGGCTACACCTTC.

This clone was recorded at least ten times. The junction departs from the called germline gene at one end, perhaps through a read error. The chain has TRBV30 and TRBJ2-5; tentative D call: TRBD2 (5 bases). CDR3 size: 13 residues. CDR1 and CDR2 (germline): GTSNPN, SVGIG (reference sequence). The CDR3 DNA is TGTGCCTGGACACCTAGCAGGCAAGCGACCCAGTACTTC. It codes for CAWTPSRQATQYF.

This clone came up once. The chain's CDR3 is CASKRGRQDNQPQHF. The DNA of the CDR3 is TGTGCCAGCAAAAGAGGACGACAGGACAATCAGCCCCAGCATTTT. This rearrangement joins TRBV6-1 to TRBJ1-5; TRBD1 might be the D (6 bases). V lost 7 bases, J lost 3 bases, and 16 bases lay in between. The CDR3 sequence is 15 residues long. Per the germline V gene, CDR1 is MNHNS and CDR2 is SASEGT.

The chain uses TRBV25-1 and TRBJ2-7, with 12 bases matching TRBD1. This CDR3 has 15 amino acids. Germline loops: CDR1 MGHDK, CDR2 SYGVNS. V dropped 7 bases and J dropped 4; count of bases not matched to a gene: 8. The CDR3 spells CASTQGDRGPYEQYF. CDR3 nucleotide sequence: TGTGCCAGCACTCAGGGGGACAGGGGGCCTTACGAGCAGTACTTC.

J is TRBJ1-2 and V is TRBV7-9; D is unresolved. Germline assignment: CDR1 SEHNR and CDR2 FQNEAQ (reference sequence). The germline V and J ends were trimmed by 1 base and 7 bases, with 13 bases remaining between them. This CDR3 spans 14 amino acids. CDR3 amino acids: CASSLETLDSGYTF. The CDR3 region has the DNA TGTGCCAGCAGCTTAGAGACGCTAGATAGTGGCTACACCTTC.

The rearrangement joins TRBV5-1 to TRBJ2-7, with 10 bases identical to TRBD2. The CDR3 extends over 15 amino acids. The germline V gene encodes CDR1 SGHRS and CDR2 YFSETQ. V lost 3 bases to trimming and J lost 4 bases; unmatched junction nucleotides: 7. The CDR3 region has the DNA TGCGCCAGCAGCTGGGGTAGCGGGAGGTGGTACGAGCAGTACTTC. Protein sequence: CASSWGSGRWYEQYF.

V usage is TRBV5-8 and J usage is TRBJ2-6; unclear D gene. The CDR3 has 14 amino acids. Trimming cost V 4 bases and J 3 bases, with 8 bases left between them. The germline V gene encodes CDR1 SGHTS and CDR2 YDEGEE. In nucleotides, the CDR3 is TGTGCCAGCAGCCCAGGCAATGGGGCCAACGTCCTGACTTTC. It specifies CASSPGNGANVLTF.

The V gene is TRBV7-9, the J gene TRBJ2-7; D possibly corresponds to TRBD1 (6 bases). The CDR3 has 13 amino acids. Germline V gene lookup returns CDR1 SEHNR and CDR2 FQNEAQ (reference sequence). Trimming shortened V by 1 base and J by 6 bases, and 10 bases separated the two germline ends. CDR3 amino acids: CASSLDRVGEQYV. In DNA form, the CDR3 reads TGTGCCAGCAGCTTAGACAGGGTTGGCGAGCAGTACGTC.

The J gene is TRBJ2-7, the V gene TRBV6-1; D might be TRBD2 (6 bases). The CDR3 is 14 amino acids. V dropped 1 base and J dropped 5 bases, with 12 bases sitting between them. Germline V gene sequence: CDR1 MNHNS, CDR2 SASEGT. The CDR3 protein is CASSEGQEGHEQYV. The DNA for the CDR3 is TGTGCCAGCAGTGAAGGGCAGGAGGGGCACGAGCAGTACGTC.